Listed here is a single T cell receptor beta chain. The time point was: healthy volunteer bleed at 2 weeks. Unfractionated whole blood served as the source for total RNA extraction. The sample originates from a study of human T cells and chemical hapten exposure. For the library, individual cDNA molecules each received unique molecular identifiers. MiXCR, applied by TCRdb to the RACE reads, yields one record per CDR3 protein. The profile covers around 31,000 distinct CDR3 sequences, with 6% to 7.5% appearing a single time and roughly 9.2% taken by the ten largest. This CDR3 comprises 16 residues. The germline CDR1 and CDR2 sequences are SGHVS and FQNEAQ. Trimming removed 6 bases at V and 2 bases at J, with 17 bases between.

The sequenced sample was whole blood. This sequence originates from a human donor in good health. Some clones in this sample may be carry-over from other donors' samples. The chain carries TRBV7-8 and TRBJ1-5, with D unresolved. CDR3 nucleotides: TGTGCCAGCAGAGAGGGCCTGGGGATGGGCAATCAGCCCCAGCATTTT. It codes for CASREGLGMGNQPQHF.